This TCR beta chain came from a study of circulating CD8 cells and anti-PD-1 response in melanoma (dated by TCRdb to 2020 to 2022). About the investigation overall: Nivolumab was given to patients intravenously at 3 mg/kg every 2 weeks. On on-treatment samples, PD-1 was detected using a biotinylated anti-human IgG4 antibody. The TCR repertoire analysis was performed on some 11 melanoma patients, comprising 7 non-responders and 4 responders. Patients with complete or partial responses were classified as responders; those with stable or progressive disease (RECIST v1.1) as non-responders. The melanoma cohort had 13 patients, seven of whom got anti-PD-1 as first-line therapy, while the other six had previously had targeted therapy or immunotherapy.

Sequenced using a NextSeq 500. TCR libraries were prepared from around 16 ng of total RNA with the QIAseq Immune Repertoire RNA Library Kit, Human TCR Panel. The TCR libraries were sequenced on an Illumina NextSeq using a Mid Output V2 kit and asymmetric 261x41 paired-end reads. Each TCR library was diluted to 4 nM, pooled, denatured and loaded at roughly 1 pM. In the original analysis: TCR FASTQ files were processed in the QIAGEN GeneGlobe Data Analysis Center, and downstream analysis was performed in R 3.5.2. Clonality was calculated as one minus the Shannon entropy normalized by the log of the number of unique productive sequences. Within each subset, Fisher exact tests at 5% FDR identified TRA or TRB clonotypes differing in abundance between baseline and M1. Differentially abundant clonotypes were grouped as emerging, expanding, contracting or non-expanding/contracting. Morisita's overlap index was used to measure repertoire overlap between patients. The public sequencing data were trimmed at Q25 with fastp and processed into clonotypes with MiXCR by TCRdb, which kept only in-frame beta chains. Each CDR3 protein gets just one entry, which takes the most common genes and DNA from the rows behind it. TCRdb assigned the V and J calls; the authors' analysis was not used. This sample comprises 400 to 500 distinct CDR3 sequences, around an eighth of them detected only once. The ten biggest clones cover 60% to 80% of the sample.

Trimming takes 3 bases from V and 1 base from J, and the germline ends sit 7 bases apart. The germline V gene (reference sequence) specifies LGHDT as CDR1 and YNNKEL as CDR2. The CDR3 contains 13 residues, cysteine and phenylalanine counted. Kept here is only the CDR3 DNA, which spans 39 bases and is read in frame from base 1. This clonotype is identified as medium-sized (0.01 to 0.1%). No cognate antigen has been identified for it. Per-base qualities were not stored, and no clone one base away is much larger. Four subsets defined by PD-1 and/or TIGIT were sorted from live CD3+CD8+TCRalphabeta+ cells on a BD FACSAria II cell sorter. Circulating CD8 T cells were sorted into four subsets by PD-1 and TIGIT expression to characterize their relevance to anti-PD-1 therapy response. From each sorted CD8 T-cell subset, both TCR alpha and TCR beta chains were sequenced. Peripheral blood was collected at three points: before the first anti-PD-1 injection, after two injections and after four injections. Ficoll gradient centrifugation was used to isolate PBMCs immediately. Until use, PBMCs were kept cryopreserved in liquid nitrogen in RPMI containing approximately 19% FCS and roughly 9.5% DMSO. After thawing, PBMCs were stained with a viability dye and with antibodies against CD3, CD8alpha, TCRalphabeta, PD-1 and TIGIT. The RNeasy Kit was used to extract total RNA, and all samples came in with a RIN above 7.

Overall study outcomes, separate from this receptor: Between subsets, repertoires were largely private, with fewer than 8% of TRB clonotypes shared at M1, and the highest sharing was seen between DPOS and TIGIT. The highest diversity was observed in the DNEG repertoire, similar and higher clonality was shown by the PD-1 and DPOS repertoires, and the lowest diversity was found in the TIGIT repertoires. The authors pointed out that the cohort included both treatment-naive and previously treated patients, and that this mix could influence the results. Experiments were generally performed without replicates because of limited material. Because tumor material was not accessible, tumor reactivity was instead assessed by peptide assays on expanded sorted subsets. Only baseline and M1 samples from a small cohort with few responders were used in the published TCR repertoire comparisons.

The chain is made from TRBV3-1 and TRBJ2-7; confidence is insufficient to name the D gene. The sample was CD8+ T cells from PBMCs, taken at baseline or after one month of anti-PD-1 therapy (not recorded which). The sequence came from a human donor with melanoma. The CDR3 sequence is CASSHEDSYEQYF. The DNA sequence is as follows: TGTGCCAGCAGCCACGAAGATTCCTACGAGCAGTACTTC.